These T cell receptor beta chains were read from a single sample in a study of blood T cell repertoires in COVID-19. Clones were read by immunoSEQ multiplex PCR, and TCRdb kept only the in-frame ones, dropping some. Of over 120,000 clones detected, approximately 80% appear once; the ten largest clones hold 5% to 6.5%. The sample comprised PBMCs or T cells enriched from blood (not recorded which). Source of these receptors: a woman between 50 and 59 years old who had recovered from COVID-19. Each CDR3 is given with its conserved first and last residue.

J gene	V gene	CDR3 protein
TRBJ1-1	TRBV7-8	CASSLTVNTEAFF
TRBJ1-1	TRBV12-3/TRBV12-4	CASSFVGREAFF
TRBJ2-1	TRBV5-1	CASSLGTFNEQFF
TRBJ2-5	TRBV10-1	CASSESRETQYF
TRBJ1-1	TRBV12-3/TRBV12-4	CASTYNRGTEAFF
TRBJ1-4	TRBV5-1	CASSAGQANNEKLFF
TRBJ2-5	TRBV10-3	CAISRTGVGQTQYF
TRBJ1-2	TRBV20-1	CSASDVTGESGGYTF
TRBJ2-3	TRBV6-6	CASSYRSGSTDTQYF
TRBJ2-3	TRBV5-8	CASSERGRTDTQYF
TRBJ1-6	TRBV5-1	CASSTGQGKSPLHF
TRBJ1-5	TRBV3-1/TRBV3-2	CASSAQGSNQPQHF
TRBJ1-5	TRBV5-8	CASSFRGYSNQPQHF
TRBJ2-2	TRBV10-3	CAIGERGNTGELFF
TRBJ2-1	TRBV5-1	CASRDLTGVSYNEQFF
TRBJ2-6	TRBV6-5	CASMTGISGANVLTF
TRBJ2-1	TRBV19	CASSSGGASSYNEQFF
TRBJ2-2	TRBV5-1	CASSPGASAELFF
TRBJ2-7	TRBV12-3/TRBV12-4	CASSYSNSYEQYF
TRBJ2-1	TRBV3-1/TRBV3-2	CASRLRGGWGNNEQFF
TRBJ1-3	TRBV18	CASSPPRGPTNTIYF
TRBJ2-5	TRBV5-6	CASSSPGTQYF
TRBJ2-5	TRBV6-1	CASSVSPGAGLAKETQYF
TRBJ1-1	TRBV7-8	CASSADRAGTEAFF
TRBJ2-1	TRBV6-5	CASRSLAGGYNEQFF
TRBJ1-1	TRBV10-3	CAIKEGPENTEAFF
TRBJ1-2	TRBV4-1	CASSQDGGGNYGYTF
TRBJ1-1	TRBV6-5	CASSVEGDTEAFF
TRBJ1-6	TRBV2	CASSEVKLGEDSPLHF
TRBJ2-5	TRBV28	CASSKPPQRTQYF
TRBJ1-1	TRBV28	CASTLNMNTEAFF
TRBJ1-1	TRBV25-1	CASSRQGDTEAFF
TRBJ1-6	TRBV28	CASSGFDSSYNSPLHF
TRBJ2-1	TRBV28	CASRSGTSLYNEQFF
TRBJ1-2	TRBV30	CAWTRGAMVGYTF
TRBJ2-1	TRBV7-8	CASSFHREMGNEQFF
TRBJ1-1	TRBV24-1	CATMRDRRLMNTEAFF
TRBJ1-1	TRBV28	CASSTPGTGDTEAFF
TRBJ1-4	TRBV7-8	CASSTSGGFEKLFF
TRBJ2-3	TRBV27	CASSLWSGGEDTQYF
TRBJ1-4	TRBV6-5	CASSRVTVQDEKLFF
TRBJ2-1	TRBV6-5	CASSQVGGQGPFF
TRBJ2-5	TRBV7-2	CASSLGTNQETQYF
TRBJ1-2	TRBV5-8	CASSPAGYYGYTF
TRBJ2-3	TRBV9	CASSVTVAGGGTDTQYF
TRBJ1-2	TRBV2	CASSLDRSYTF